These 2 T cell receptor beta chains were sequenced from one sample in a study of yellow fever vaccine responses in identical twins. TCRdb fed the RT-PCR reads into MiXCR, producing one record per CDR3 protein. The sample lists 3,500 to 4,500 distinct CDR3 sequences, around 81% occurring once. This specimen consisted of T cells from blood (PBMCs), unsorted or a sorted subset (not recorded which), obtained before or after yellow fever vaccination (not recorded which). These TCRs come from a woman aged 18-29 years who received the yellow fever vaccine.

The chain links TRBV2 to TRBJ1-1; D is uncertain. Germline V gene lookup returns CDR1 SNHLY and CDR2 FYNNEI. The CDR3 has 11 residues. The germline V and J ends were trimmed by 5 bases and 11 bases, with 12 bases remaining between them. This CDR3 is CASSLTEGAFF. Written as DNA, the CDR3 is TGTGCCAGCAGTCTCACAGAAGGCGCTTTCTTT. The full variable domain, with the rest looked up from reference TRBV2 and TRBJ1-1, is EPEVTQTPSHQVTQMGQEVILRCVPISNHLYFYWYRQILGQKVEFLVSFYNNEISEKSEIFDDQFSVERPDGSNFTLKIRSTKLEDSAMYFCASSLTEGAFFGQGTRLTVV.

This chain links TRBV12-3 or TRBV12-4 with TRBJ2-7, with no clear D. Trimming removed 6 bases at V and 7 bases at J, with 13 bases between. This CDR3 is built from 12 residues. This CDR3 reads CASSLSKWEQYF. In DNA, the CDR3 is TGTGCCAGCAGCCTTTCTAAATGGGAGCAGTACTTC.